The rows below give T cell receptor beta chains drawn from one sample of a study of T cells in localized non-small cell lung cancer. Here immunoSEQ multiplex PCR was the method, and the copy in TCRdb shows in-frame clones only, minus some. Seen here are fewer than 35,000 clones, roughly nine tenths observed once, and the top ten hold approximately 5.3%. Sequenced here: PBMCs, sampled before any cancer treatment. The receptors shown here come from a man aged 35 to 69 with stage II lung adenocarcinoma. Each CDR3 is given with its conserved first and last residue. D genes are given only for firm matches. Size values are once, few and many counts, or a class for expanded clones, and some rows have none.

length	V	J	size	D	DNA	CDR3
14	TRBV7-3	TRBJ1-1	-	-	TGTGCCAGCAGCTTAAATGGGGCGAACACTGAAGCTTTCTTT	CASSLNGANTEAFF
14	TRBV27	TRBJ2-3	-	-	TGTGCCAGCAGTCCCGGGTCAGTGTCAGATACGCAGTATTTT	CASSPGSVSDTQYF
15	TRBV5-1	TRBJ1-6	-	-	TGCGCCAGCAGCTTGGTGGGCAGGGCCAATTCACCCCTCCACTTT	CASSLVGRANSPLHF
15	TRBV6-6	TRBJ2-7	-	TRBD1	TGTGCCAGCAGTTTACCGGGACAGGGGGTCCACGAGCAGTACTTC	CASSLPGQGVHEQYF
13	TRBV27	TRBJ1-1	-	-	TGTGCCAGCAGGGACGGGATGAACACTGAAGCTTTCTTT	CASRDGMNTEAFF
18	TRBV10-1	TRBJ1-4	-	TRBD1	TGCGCCCCCTCCGAGATACCTTTAAAGGACAGGAGGGACGAAAAACTGTTTTTT	CAPSEIPLKDRRDEKLFF
13	TRBV6-6	TRBJ2-7	-	-	TGTGCCAGCAGTTACTCGACCGGCGGGCAGGGTTACTTC	CASSYSTGGQGYF
16	TRBV7-3	TRBJ2-2	-	TRBD1	TGTGCCAGCAGCTTAAATGCAGGGGGCATTGTCGGGGAGCTGTTTTTT	CASSLNAGGIVGELFF
16	TRBV9	TRBJ2-1	-	TRBD1	TGTGCCAGCAGCGTAGATCCGGGACAGGGAAGAAATGAGCAGTTCTTC	CASSVDPGQGRNEQFF
13	TRBV5-5	TRBJ2-3	-	-	TGTGCCAGCAGCTCCCTCTTGGGAGATACGCAGTATTTT	CASSSLLGDTQYF
15	TRBV9	TRBJ1-4	-	-	TGTGCCAGCACCCGTAGTGCAGGGGCCAATGAAAAACTGTTTTTT	CASTRSAGANEKLFF
21	TRBV12-5	TRBJ2-1	-	TRBD1	TGTGCTAGTGGTTTTCGGATACCGGGACAGGGGGCAGCAGGAACCTACAATGAGCAGTTCTTC	CASGFRIPGQGAAGTYNEQFF
12	TRBV11-2	TRBJ1-2	-	-	TGTGCCAGCAGTCACGGGGGTTATGGCTACACCTTC	CASSHGGYGYTF
14	TRBV4-3	TRBJ1-5	-	-	TGCGCCAGCAGCCAGGAACACCCTGAGTCGCCCCAGCATTTT	CASSQEHPESPQHF
16	TRBV9	TRBJ2-1	-	-	TGTGCCAGCAGCCCCCACGTAGCGGCCTCCTACAATGAGCAGTTCTTC	CASSPHVAASYNEQFF
14	TRBV28	TRBJ1-4	-	-	TGTGCCAGCATCAAAGAGGGCTCTCGGTGGAAACTGTTTTTT	CASIKEGSRWKLFF
19	TRBV7-2	TRBJ2-7	-	TRBD2	TGTGCCAGCAGCCCACGAAGGGGGACTAGCGGCAACCTCGTCTACGAGCAGTACTTC	CASSPRRGTSGNLVYEQYF
12	TRBV2	TRBJ1-5	-	-	TGTGCCAGCAGAGGGGCCAATCAGCCCCAGCATTTT	CASRGANQPQHF
14	TRBV19	TRBJ1-5	once	-	TGTGCCAGTAGTATAAGGGCAGACAATCAGCCCCAGCATTTT	CASSIRADNQPQHF
15	TRBV7-9	TRBJ1-3	-	-	TGTGCCAGCAGCTTAGAGGGCTGGGCTGGAAACACCATATATTTT	CASSLEGWAGNTIYF
16	TRBV27	TRBJ1-4	-	TRBD1	TGTGCCAGCAGTCCGGGACAGTTAGTTTCTAATGAAAAACTGTTTTTT	CASSPGQLVSNEKLFF
15	TRBV7-9	TRBJ2-1	-	TRBD1	TGTGCCAGCAGCTTAGCCGGGACAGGGCGGAATGAGCAGTTCTTC	CASSLAGTGRNEQFF
14	TRBV19	TRBJ2-7	-	-	TGTGCCAGTAGTATAAGCGGGTACACTTACGAGCAGTACTTC	CASSISGYTYEQYF
17	TRBV27	TRBJ1-1	-	-	TGTGCCAGCACCCGCCTCCAGGACGGCGGCCCTAACACTGAAGCTTTCTTT	CASTRLQDGGPNTEAFF
14	TRBV6-1	TRBJ1-1	-	-	TGTGCCAGCAGTGAGTCCCAGGTACCGTCGAGAACTTTCTTT	CASSESQVPSRTFF
16	TRBV28	TRBJ1-3	-	-	TGTGCCAGCAGGGGGACCCCCGGGAAGACTGGAAACACCATATATTTT	CASRGTPGKTGNTIYF
15	TRBV7-2	TRBJ2-2	-	-	TGTGCCAGCAGCCAAGGGAACACCGGGACTTCAGAGCTGTTTTTT	CASSQGNTGTSELFF
11	TRBV2	TRBJ1-2	-	-	TGTGCCCGGAGGGATAACTATGGCTACACCTTC	CARRDNYGYTF
11	TRBV5-1	TRBJ2-7	-	-	TGCGCCAGCAGAGCGGCGGGCGAGCAGTACTTC	CASRAAGEQYF
14	TRBV2	TRBJ2-1	-	-	TGTGCCAGCAGTGTATGGAAGCGTGGGAATGAGCAGTTCTTC	CASSVWKRGNEQFF
15	TRBV9	TRBJ2-7	-	-	TGTGCCAGCAGCTTCACGGGGGTCGGGACCTACGAGCAGTACTTC	CASSFTGVGTYEQYF
13	TRBV6-1	TRBJ1-1	-	-	TGTGCCAGCAGAGTAACCCAGGGCACTGAAGCTTTCTTT	CASRVTQGTEAFF
17	TRBV11-3	TRBJ2-1	-	TRBD1	TGTGCCAGCAGCCCTAGAGGGGACAGGGGGCCCTACAATGAGCAGTTCTTC	CASSPRGDRGPYNEQFF
14	TRBV19	TRBJ1-4	-	-	TGTGCCAGTAGTTTCAGGGAGACTAATGAAAAACTGTTTTTT	CASSFRETNEKLFF
18	TRBV9	TRBJ1-3	-	-	TGTGTCAGCAGCGTCTCCGCCCGGGGGTCCCGCAATTTTAACACCATATATTTT	CVSSVSARGSRNFNTIYF
13	TRBV29-1	TRBJ2-7	-	TRBD1	TGCAGCGTGGAACCCCACAGGGGGGACGAGCAGTACTTC	CSVEPHRGDEQYF
14	TRBV18	TRBJ2-7	-	TRBD1	TGTGCCAGCTGCCCGGGACAGGGGACCTACGAGCAGTACTTC	CASCPGQGTYEQYF
15	TRBV7-2	TRBJ2-7	-	TRBD1	TGTGCCAGCAGCTTAGGAGGGGGCGTCCCCTACGAGCAGTACTTC	CASSLGGGVPYEQYF
14	TRBV10-2	TRBJ2-1	once	TRBD2	TGCGCCAGCAGTGATAGTAGCGGGAGGGATGAGCAGTTCTTC	CASSDSSGRDEQFF
16	TRBV10-3	TRBJ1-6	-	-	TGTGCCATCAGTGAGCCGGGACTGAATGCCCATTCACCCCTCCACTTT	CAISEPGLNAHSPLHF
19	TRBV15	TRBJ2-5	-	-	TGTGCCACCAGCAGAGATTACGGCAGTCTACAATCTCAGGGGGAGACCCAGTACTTC	CATSRDYGSLQSQGETQYF
15	TRBV4-1	TRBJ1-2	-	TRBD1	TGCGCCAGCAGCCTCAAACAGGGGACTAACTATGGCTACACCTTC	CASSLKQGTNYGYTF
15	TRBV11-2	TRBJ2-7	-	-	TGTGCCAGCAGCTTAGGGTTAGGTGGGACCTACGAGCAGTACTTC	CASSLGLGGTYEQYF
13	TRBV29-1	TRBJ1-2	-	-	TGCAGCGTTGCCGGCACCGGTGGCTATGGCTACACCTTC	CSVAGTGGYGYTF
13	TRBV19	TRBJ2-1	-	-	TGTGCCAGTAATCAGGGGAGGACCGATGAGCAGTTCTTC	CASNQGRTDEQFF
13	TRBV18	TRBJ2-7	once	-	TGTGCCAGCTCACCTGGTAGCTCCTACGAGCAGTACTTC	CASSPGSSYEQYF